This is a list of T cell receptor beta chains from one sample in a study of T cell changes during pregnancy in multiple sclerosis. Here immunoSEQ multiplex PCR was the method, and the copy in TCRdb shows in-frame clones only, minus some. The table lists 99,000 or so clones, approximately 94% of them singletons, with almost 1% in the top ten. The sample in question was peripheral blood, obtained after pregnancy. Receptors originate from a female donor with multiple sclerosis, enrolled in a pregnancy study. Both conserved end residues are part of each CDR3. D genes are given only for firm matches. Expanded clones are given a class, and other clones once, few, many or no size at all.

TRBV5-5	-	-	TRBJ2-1	CASSLTVAYNEQFF	TGTGCCAGCAGCTTGACAGTGGCCTACAATGAGCAGTTCTTC
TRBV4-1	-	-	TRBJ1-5	CASSQDGANQPQHF	TGCGCCAGCAGCCAAGATGGGGCTAATCAGCCCCAGCATTTT
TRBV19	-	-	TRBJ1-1	CASSIVNRDTEAFF	TGTGCCAGTAGTATAGTCAACAGGGACACTGAAGCTTTCTTT
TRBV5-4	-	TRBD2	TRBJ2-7	CASSLFKLAGGLREQYF	TGTGCCAGCAGCTTGTTTAAACTAGCGGGGGGCTTAAGGGAGCAGTACTTC
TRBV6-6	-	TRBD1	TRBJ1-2	CASNRQGANYGYTF	TGTGCCAGCAACAGACAGGGAGCTAACTATGGCTACACCTTC
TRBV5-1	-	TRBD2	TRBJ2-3	CASSLYAGRVPDTQYF	TGCGCCAGCAGCTTGTACGCAGGGAGGGTACCAGATACGCAGTATTTT
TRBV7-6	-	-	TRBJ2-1	CASSLVQGQGYNEQFF	TGTGCCAGCAGCTTAGTGCAGGGGCAGGGCTACAATGAGCAGTTCTTC
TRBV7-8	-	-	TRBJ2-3	CASSLLRKDTQYF	TGTGCCAGCAGCTTATTGCGGAAAGATACGCAGTATTTT
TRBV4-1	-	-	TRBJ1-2	CASSQPAGRREKFSYTF	TGCGCCAGCAGCCAACCGGCAGGGAGGAGGGAAAAGTTTAGCTACACCTTC
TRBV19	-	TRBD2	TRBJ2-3	CASSILLAGGADTQYF	TGTGCCAGTAGTATACTACTAGCGGGAGGGGCGGATACGCAGTATTTT
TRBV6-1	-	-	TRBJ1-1	CASSEVGDTEAFF	TGTGCCAGCAGTGAAGTAGGAGACACTGAAGCTTTCTTT
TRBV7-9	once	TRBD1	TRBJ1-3	CASSLSGTGTGNTIYF	TGTGCCAGCAGCTTATCCGGGACAGGGACTGGAAACACCATATATTTT
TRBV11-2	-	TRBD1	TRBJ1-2	CASSSTGNGYTF	TGTGCCAGCAGCTCGACAGGGAATGGCTACACCTTC
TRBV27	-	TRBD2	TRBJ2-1	CASSPPGSGSMNEQFF	TGTGCCAGCAGTCCCCCCGGGAGCGGGAGTATGAATGAGCAGTTCTTC
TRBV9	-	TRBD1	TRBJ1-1	CASSALQGANTEAFF	TGTGCCAGCAGCGCCTTACAGGGGGCGAACACTGAAGCTTTCTTT
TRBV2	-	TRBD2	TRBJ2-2	CASSEVAGNTGELFF	TGTGCCAGCAGTGAGGTAGCGGGCAACACCGGGGAGCTGTTTTTT
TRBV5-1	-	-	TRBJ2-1	CASSYSEREQFF	TGCGCCAGCAGCTACTCAGAGCGGGAGCAGTTCTTC
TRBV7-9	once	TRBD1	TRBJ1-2	CASSFGRFVDRENYGYTF	TGTGCCAGCAGCTTCGGGCGGTTTGTGGACAGGGAAAACTATGGCTACACCTTC
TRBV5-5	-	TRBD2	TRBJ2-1	CASSFSGGDQREYNEQFF	TGTGCCAGCAGCTTCTCGGGGGGTGACCAGCGGGAGTACAATGAGCAGTTCTTC
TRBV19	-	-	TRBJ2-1	CASSIADNEQFF	TGTGCCAGTAGTATAGCTGACAATGAGCAGTTCTTC
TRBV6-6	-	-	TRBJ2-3	CASSYRAPPEEDTQYF	TGTGCCAGCAGTTACAGGGCTCCCCCGGAGGAGGATACGCAGTATTTT
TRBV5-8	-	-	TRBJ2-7	CASSLGGQQYF	TGTGCCAGCAGCCTCGGGGGACAGCAGTACTTC
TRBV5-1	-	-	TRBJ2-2	CASSPGRTGELFF	TGCGCCAGCAGCCCGGGTCGGACCGGGGAGCTGTTTTTT
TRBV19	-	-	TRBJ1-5	CASSFYDRFNQPQHF	TGTGCCAGTAGTTTTTATGACAGGTTCAATCAGCCCCAGCATTTT
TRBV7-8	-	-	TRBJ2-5	CASSLVTVGGTQYF	TGTGCCAGCAGCTTAGTCACGGTGGGAGGGACCCAGTACTTC
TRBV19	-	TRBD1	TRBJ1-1	CASSWGQENTEAFF	TGTGCCAGTAGTTGGGGACAGGAAAACACTGAAGCTTTCTTT
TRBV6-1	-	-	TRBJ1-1	CASSEQWNTEAFF	TGTGCCAGCAGTGAACAGTGGAACACTGAAGCTTTCTTT
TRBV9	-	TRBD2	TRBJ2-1	CASSGPGTSGNNEQFF	TGTGCCAGCAGCGGCCCGGGGACTAGCGGAAACAATGAGCAGTTCTTC
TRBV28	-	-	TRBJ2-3	CASSLRLASDTQYF	TGTGCCAGCAGTTTGCGTCTAGCGTCTGATACGCAGTATTTT
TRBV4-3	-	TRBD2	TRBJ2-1	CASSQEVLAGSYNEQFF	TGCGCCAGCAGCCAAGAGGTACTAGCGGGATCCTACAATGAGCAGTTCTTC
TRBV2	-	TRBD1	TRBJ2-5	CASRPGTGRVRGETQYF	TGTGCCAGCAGGCCCGGGACAGGGCGGGTCAGGGGAGAGACCCAGTACTTC
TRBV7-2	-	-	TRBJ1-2	CASSPTGKTAGYTF	TGTGCCAGCAGCCCCACAGGGAAGACGGCGGGCTACACCTTC
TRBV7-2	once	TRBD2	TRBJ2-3	CASSQPGLAVDTDTQYF	TGTGCCAGCAGCCAACCTGGACTAGCGGTGGACACAGATACGCAGTATTTT
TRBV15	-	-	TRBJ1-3	CATSRDFSSGNTIYF	TGTGCCACCAGCAGAGATTTTAGCTCTGGAAACACCATATATTTT
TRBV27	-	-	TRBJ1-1	CASSFQDMNTEAFF	TGTGCCAGCAGTTTCCAGGACATGAACACTGAAGCTTTCTTT